The 3 T cell receptor beta chains reported below all come from one sample, sequenced in a study of blood T cell repertoires in COVID-19. Assay: immunoSEQ multiplex PCR; the TCRdb copy retains only in-frame clones and omits some. Among under 400,000 clones listed, around 87% were seen once. Sequences were obtained from peripheral blood. These receptor sequences come from a woman aged 25 to 39 with COVID-19, enrolled during active disease.

This sequence joins TRBV27 and TRBJ1-2; the match to TRBD1 covers 7 bases. CDR1 MNHEY and CDR2 SMNVEV come from the germline V gene (reference sequence). The V segment lost 5 bases and the J segment 6 bases; nucleotides outside the gene matches: 6. The CDR3 consists of 13 residues. Here the CDR3 reads CASSLKGADGYTF. The CDR3 DNA follows: TGTGCCAGCAGTCTTAAGGGGGCGGATGGCTACACCTTC.

The chain is built from TRBV27 and TRBJ2-1; TRBD2 is a possible D gene (6 bases). Germline lookup yields CDR1 MNHEY and CDR2 SMNVEV (reference sequence). The CDR3 spans 15 residues. Between the trimmed V and J ends, which lost 4 bases and 4 bases, there was a span of 14 bases. The CDR3 coding sequence is TGTGCCAGCAGTTCATCTAGCGCACAGTACAATGAGCAGTTCTTC. Residues: CASSSSSAQYNEQFF.

The genes are TRBV30 and TRBJ2-7, with 10 bases identical to TRBD2. V gave up 8 bases and J gave up 6 bases; unmatched junction bases: 10. Per the germline V gene, CDR1 is GTSNPN and CDR2 is SVGIG (reference sequence). This CDR3 has 13 amino acids. The CDR3 reads CAAIAGGPSEQYF. Written as DNA, the CDR3 is TGTGCCGCAATAGCGGGAGGCCCTTCCGAGCAGTACTTC.